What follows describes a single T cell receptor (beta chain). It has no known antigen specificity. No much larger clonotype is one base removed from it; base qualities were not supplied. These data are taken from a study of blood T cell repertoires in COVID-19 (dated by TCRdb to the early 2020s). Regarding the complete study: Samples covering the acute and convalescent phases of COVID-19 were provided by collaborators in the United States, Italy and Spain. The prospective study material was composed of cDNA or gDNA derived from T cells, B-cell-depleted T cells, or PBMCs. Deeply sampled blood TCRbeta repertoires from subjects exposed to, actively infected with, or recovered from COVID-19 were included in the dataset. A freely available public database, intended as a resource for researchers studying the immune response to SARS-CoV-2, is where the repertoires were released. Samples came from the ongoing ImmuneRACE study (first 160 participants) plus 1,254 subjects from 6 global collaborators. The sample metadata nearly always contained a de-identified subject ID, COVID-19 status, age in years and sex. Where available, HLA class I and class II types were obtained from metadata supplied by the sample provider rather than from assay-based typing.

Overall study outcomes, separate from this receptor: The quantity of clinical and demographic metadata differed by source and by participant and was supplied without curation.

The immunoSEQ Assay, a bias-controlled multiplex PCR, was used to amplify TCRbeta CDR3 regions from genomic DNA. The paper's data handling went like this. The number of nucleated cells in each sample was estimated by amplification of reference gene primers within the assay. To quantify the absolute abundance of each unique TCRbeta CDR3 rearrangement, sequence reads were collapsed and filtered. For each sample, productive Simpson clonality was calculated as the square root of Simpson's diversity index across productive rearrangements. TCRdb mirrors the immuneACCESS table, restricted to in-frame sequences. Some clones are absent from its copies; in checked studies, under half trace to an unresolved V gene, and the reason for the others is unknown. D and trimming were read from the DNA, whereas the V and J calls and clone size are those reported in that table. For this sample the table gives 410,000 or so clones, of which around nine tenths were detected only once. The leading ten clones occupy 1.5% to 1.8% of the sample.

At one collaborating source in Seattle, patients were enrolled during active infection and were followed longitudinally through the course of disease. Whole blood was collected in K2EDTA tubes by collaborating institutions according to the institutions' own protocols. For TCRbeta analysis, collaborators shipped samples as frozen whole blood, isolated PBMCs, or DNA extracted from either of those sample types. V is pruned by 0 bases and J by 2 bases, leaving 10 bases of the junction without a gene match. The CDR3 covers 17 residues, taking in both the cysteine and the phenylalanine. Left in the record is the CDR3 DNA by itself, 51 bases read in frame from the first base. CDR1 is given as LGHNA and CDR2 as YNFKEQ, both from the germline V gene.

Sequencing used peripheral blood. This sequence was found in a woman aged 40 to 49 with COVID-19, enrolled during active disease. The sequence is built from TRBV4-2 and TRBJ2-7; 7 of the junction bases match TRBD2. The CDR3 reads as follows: CASSQESLSGVTYEQYF. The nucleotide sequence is TGTGCCAGCAGCCAAGAAAGTTTAAGCGGGGTCACCTACGAGCAGTACTTC.